The clone carrying this TCR beta chain was recorded many times. This record belongs to a study of T cells after yellow fever vaccination. One entry per CDR3 protein results from TCRdb running MiXCR on the 5' RACE reads. The sample lists 100,000 to 150,000 distinct CDR3 sequences, about 7.2% seen once, with over 2.5% in the top ten. This receptor was taken from a man younger than 30 who received the YFV17D yellow fever vaccine. The specimen comprised CD4+ T cells sorted from PBMCs, sampled more than 35 days after the first yellow fever vaccination.

The CDR3, as DNA: TGTGCCATCAGTGACCCTGGGGGGGACAATGAGCAGTTCTTC. Protein sequence: CAISDPGGDNEQFF. The chain joins TRBV10-3 to TRBJ2-1, with 7 bases identical to TRBD2. The CDR3 runs 14 residues. CDR1 is ENHRY and CDR2 is SYGVKD in the germline V gene. V shed 3 bases and J 5 bases; nucleotides not matched to a gene: 4.